The next 5 T cell receptor beta chains were all read from a single sample in a study of identical twins. TCRdb reprocessed the 5' RACE reads with MiXCR, giving one entry per CDR3 protein. Of 350,000 to 450,000 distinct CDR3 sequences in the sample, less than 20% were seen once. Sample: naive T cells sorted from blood. These receptors originate from a middle-aged man in good health.

The rearrangement uses TRBV6-5 and TRBJ2-5; a weak D match, TRBD2 (5 bases). V was clipped by 0 bases and J by 7 bases, with 9 bases between them. The CDR3 runs to 13 residues. Germline V gives CDR1 MNHEY, CDR2 SVGAGI. This CDR3 is CASSYSRVATQYF. CDR3 DNA: TGTGCCAGCAGTTACTCGAGGGTTGCGACCCAGTACTTC.

Ten or more counts support this clonotype. The genes are TRBV5-1 and TRBJ2-7; 7 bases map to TRBD1. This CDR3 spans 14 amino acids. J lost 3 bases, V lost 0 bases, and 3 bases had no gene match. Germline V gives CDR1 SGHRS, CDR2 YFSETQ. CDR3 nucleotide sequence: TGCGCCAGCAGCTTGGAGGGACAGCGCTACGAGCAGTACTTC. This translates into CASSLEGQRYEQYF.

V gene TRBV7-3 combines with J gene TRBJ2-1, with a possible D match to TRBD2 (7 bases). The germline gives CDR1 SGHTA, CDR2 FQGTGA. The CDR3 has 14 amino acids. Deletions cut 2 bases from V and 7 bases from J, with 12 bases between. In DNA, the CDR3 is TGTGCCAGCAGCTTATTTGGGAGGGGGAATGAGCAGTTCTTC. Translated, it gives CASSLFGRGNEQFF.

This clonotype was counted many times. The V call is TRBV29-1, the J call TRBJ2-1; 8 bases agree with TRBD2. This CDR3 has 15 amino acids. Trimming at V came to 4 bases and at J to 2 bases, leaving 7 bases not matched to a gene. Germline V CDR1 and CDR2: SQVTM, ANQGSEA. CDR3 amino acids: CSVGSSGFTYNEQFF. CDR3 DNA: TGCAGCGTTGGATCTAGCGGGTTCACCTACAATGAGCAGTTCTTC.

This clonotype was seen a few times. The gene calls are TRBV12-3 or TRBV12-4 and TRBJ2-7; D is perhaps TRBD2 (6 bases). CDR3 length equals 13 residues. V was clipped by 4 bases and J by 7 bases, with 14 bases between them. DNA for the CDR3: TGTGCCAGCAGTTCCCCAGGGAGGAGGGAGCAGTACTTC. Translated: CASSSPGRREQYF.